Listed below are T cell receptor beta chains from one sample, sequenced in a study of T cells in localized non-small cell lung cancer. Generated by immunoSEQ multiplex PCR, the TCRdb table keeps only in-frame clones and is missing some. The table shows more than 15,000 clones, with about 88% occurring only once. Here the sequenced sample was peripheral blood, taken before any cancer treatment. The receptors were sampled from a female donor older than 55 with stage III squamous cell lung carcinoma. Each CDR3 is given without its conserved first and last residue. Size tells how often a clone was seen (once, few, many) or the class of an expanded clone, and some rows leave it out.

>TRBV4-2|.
ASSQESARGDAF
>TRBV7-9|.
ASSLQGLFDEQY
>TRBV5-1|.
ASSGGGGGGFSYEQY
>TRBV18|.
ASSPPSSGAKNIQY
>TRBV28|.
ASTRTGINTEAF
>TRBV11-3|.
ASSLERNTEAF
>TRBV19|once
ASSIGVGTEAF
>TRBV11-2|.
ASSSPAGRSYNEQF
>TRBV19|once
ASSPVGRHTGELF
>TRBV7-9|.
ASSFSGTPYNEQF
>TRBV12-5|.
ASGQGATAQETQY
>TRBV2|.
ASISSVTQY
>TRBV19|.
ASSVGPGEQY
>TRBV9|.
ASSVATAGAGTDTQY
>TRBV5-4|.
ASSHPPGTADYGYT
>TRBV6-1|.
ASSEKPSNTEAF
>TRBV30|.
AWTLKDRGRNEQF
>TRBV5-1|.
ASSVGAGGMNTEAF
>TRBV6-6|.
ASSYEGHSNQPQH
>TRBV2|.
ASSELAGGPGDTQY
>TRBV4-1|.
ASGRPNTEAF
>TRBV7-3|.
ASSYETGAQY
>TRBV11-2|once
ASTYPGGVYEQY
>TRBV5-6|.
ASSPGLSDGYT
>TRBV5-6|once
ASSLSGDDEKLF
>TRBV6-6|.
ASSRPKNIQY
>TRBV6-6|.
ASSYLAGTQPQH
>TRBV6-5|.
ASTLRGGATEAF
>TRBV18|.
ASSPQRAENTGELF
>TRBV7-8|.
ASSLAAGTEAF
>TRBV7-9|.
ASSLQRTENSDTQY
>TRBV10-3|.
AIGGGETQY
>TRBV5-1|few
ASSPDGGAYEQY
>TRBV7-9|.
ASSLAGGLAAEQF
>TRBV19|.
ASWDRWKNQPQH
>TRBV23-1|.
ASSQSGLSMNTEAF
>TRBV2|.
ASKYQETQY
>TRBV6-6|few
ASSYDRGNQPQH
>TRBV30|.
AWMDRGIAPYGYT
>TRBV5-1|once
ASSLEPPGYEKLF
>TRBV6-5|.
ASSSVEMNTEAF
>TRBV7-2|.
ATRGGSSTDTQY